Presented here are 27 T cell receptor beta chains from one specimen sequenced in a study of identical twins. TCRdb fed the 5' RACE reads into MiXCR, producing one record per CDR3 protein. The sample lists 300,000 to 400,000 distinct CDR3 sequences; approximately 13% were seen once. These data were also filed under a second study, of yellow fever vaccine responses in identical twins.

The specimen sequenced was CD8+ T cells sorted from blood. These TCRs come from a woman between 18 and 29 years old in good health.

This clonotype appeared a few times. The chain couples TRBV19 to TRBJ2-3; D may be TRBD2 (5 bases). The CDR3 spans 17 residues. Trimming removed 5 bases at V and 2 bases at J, with 20 bases between. Germline V gene lookup returns CDR1 LNHDA and CDR2 SQIVND (reference sequence). CDR3: CASSLTSGSAATDTQYF. The DNA of the CDR3 is TGTGCCAGTAGTTTAACTAGTGGCTCAGCGGCCACAGATACGCAGTATTTT. The full variable domain, its missing parts supplied by reference TRBV19 and TRBJ2-3, is DGGITQSPKYLFRKEGQNVTLSCEQNLNHDAMYWYRQDPGQGLRLIYYSQIVNDFQKGDIAEGYSVSREKKESFPLTVTSAQKNPTAFYLCASSLTSGSAATDTQYFGPGTRLTVL.

This clonotype was detected only a few times. This chain links TRBV5-1 with TRBJ2-7, with D unresolved. The CDR3 contains 13 residues. Between the trimmed V and J ends, which lost 5 bases and 0 bases, there was a span of 9 bases. CDR1 SGHRS and CDR2 YFSETQ come from the germline V gene. In DNA form, the CDR3 reads TGCGCCAGCAGACATCGGGCCTCCTACGAGCAGTACTTC. Its translation is CASRHRASYEQYF.

This clonotype occurred a few times. V and J are TRBV7-8 and TRBJ2-7, with D perhaps given as TRBD1 or TRBD2 (6 bases each). V dropped 2 bases and J dropped 2 bases, with 10 bases sitting between them. The CDR3 is 14 residues long. Germline loops: CDR1 SGHVS, CDR2 FQNEAQ. The CDR3 region is CASSLYGGPYEQYF. CDR3 nucleotides: TGTGCCAGCAGCTTATATGGGGGGCCCTACGAGCAGTACTTC.

CDR3: CASSLQDNEQFF. DNA for the CDR3: TGTGCCAGCAGCTTGCAGGACAATGAGCAGTTCTTC. The gene calls are TRBV5-6 and TRBJ2-1; unclear D gene. Germline values: CDR1 SGHDT, CDR2 YYEEEE. V was trimmed by 1 base and J by 5 bases, leaving 4 bases between them. CDR3 length equals 12 residues.

This clonotype was observed a handful of times. The rearrangement uses TRBV7-8 and TRBJ2-7; tentative D call: TRBD1 (7 bases). Germline V CDR1 and CDR2: SGHVS, FQNEAQ. CDR3 length equals 15 residues. V shed 1 base and J shed 5 bases, with 15 bases lying between them. The CDR3 protein is CASSLVGGGFHEQYV. Here the CDR3 DNA reads TGTGCCAGCAGCTTAGTCGGAGGGGGCTTCCACGAGCAGTACGTC.

The chain links TRBV5-1 to TRBJ2-1; 15 bases are a match to TRBD2. This CDR3 is 20 amino acids long. Germline V CDR1 and CDR2: SGHRS, YFSETQ. J lost 0 bases, V lost 4 bases, and 11 bases had no gene match. In DNA, the CDR3 is TGCGCCAGCAGCCAAGGGACTAGCGGGGGGAAATACCACTCCTACAATGAGCAGTTCTTC. Protein: CASSQGTSGGKYHSYNEQFF.

The sample holds a few counts of this clonotype. The J gene is TRBJ2-3, the V gene TRBV25-1; 8 positions agree with TRBD2. Germline V gives CDR1 MGHDK, CDR2 SYGVNS. The J segment lost 6 bases and the V segment lost 2 bases, leaving 13 bases of the junction unmatched. The CDR3 consists of 17 residues. This CDR3 is CASSEPSSAGGLDTQYF. CDR3 sequence (DNA): TGTGCCAGCAGTGAACCCTCTTCGGCGGGAGGCCTCGATACGCAGTATTTT.

The chain employs TRBV6-2 or TRBV6-3 and TRBJ2-5, with 8 bases fitting TRBD1. Losses at the gene ends were 8 bases for V and 3 bases for J; bases not matched to a gene: 8. In germline, CDR1 is MNHEY, CDR2 SVGEGT. This CDR3 has 14 amino acids. The CDR3 reads CASSDMDREETQYF. Here the CDR3 DNA reads TGTGCCAGCTCCGATATGGACAGGGAAGAGACCCAGTACTTC.

The V gene is TRBV12-3 or TRBV12-4, the J gene TRBJ2-3; D not certain. V was trimmed by 9 bases and J by 5 bases, leaving 9 bases between them. The CDR3 is 11 amino acids. The CDR3 loop reads CASTQLDTQYF. CDR3 DNA: TGTGCCAGTACCCAGTTAGATACGCAGTATTTT.

This clonotype was seen a handful of times. The chain links TRBV7-9 to TRBJ2-1; possibly TRBD2 for D (6 bases). Germline values: CDR1 SEHNR, CDR2 FQNEAQ (reference sequence). This CDR3 region has 15 residues. V was clipped by 6 bases and J by 5 bases, with 17 bases between them. The CDR3, as DNA: TGTGCCAGCAGAGTCGAGACTAGGGTAAACAATGAGCAGTTCTTC. Translating gives CASRVETRVNNEQFF.

This clonotype came up a few times. The V call is TRBV9, the J call TRBJ2-3, with 8 bases aligning to TRBD2. The CDR3 totals 16 residues. V shed 3 bases, J shed 2 bases, and the junction held 8 bases outside the gene matches. Germline CDR1 reads SGDLS; CDR2 reads YYNGEE. The CDR3 coding sequence is TGTGCCAGCAGCGCACAGACGGGACTAGACACAGATACGCAGTATTTT. The encoded protein is CASSAQTGLDTDTQYF. The full variable domain, in which reference TRBV9 and TRBJ2-3 provide the parts outside the CDR3, is DSGVTQTPKHLITATGQRVTLRCSPRSGDLSVYWYQQSLDQGLQFLIQYYNGEERAKGNILERFSAQQFPDLHSELNLSSLELGDSALYFCASSAQTGLDTDTQYFGPGTRLTVL.

This clonotype appeared many times. The chain links TRBV5-1 to TRBJ2-7, with 10 bases that match TRBD1. The CDR3 loop spans 13 amino acids. From germline, CDR1 is SGHRS and CDR2 YFSETQ. V shed 2 bases, J shed 5 bases, and the junction held 1 base outside the gene matches. The chain's CDR3 is CASSLGTGDEQYV. CDR3 nucleotides: TGCGCCAGCAGCTTAGGGACAGGGGACGAGCAGTACGTC.

This clonotype was seen a handful of times. This chain uses TRBV10-3 with TRBJ2-1; D is possibly TRBD2 (6 bases). Germline CDR1 ENHRY, CDR2 SYGVKD. The ends were cut back, 5 bases at V and 0 bases at J, with 23 bases in the middle. The CDR3 totals 19 residues. CDR3 bases: TGTGCCATCAGTTTTCGGGGCTCGGGACTCCTAAGCTCCTACAATGAGCAGTTCTTC. This translates into CAISFRGSGLLSSYNEQFF.

This clonotype was counted between two and nine times. The gene calls are TRBV27 and TRBJ1-6, with unresolved D. The CDR3 extends over 14 amino acids. V was trimmed by 5 bases and J by 13 bases, leaving 18 bases between them. Germline V CDR1 and CDR2: MNHEY, SMNVEV (reference sequence). CDR3 in amino acids: CASSPGLSAGPLHF. As DNA, the CDR3 is TGTGCCAGCAGTCCTGGTCTCAGCGCTGGTCCCCTCCACTTT.

This clonotype turned up a few times. The CDR3: CASTPGQGLGEQYF. As DNA, the CDR3 is TGTGCCAGCACCCCGGGACAGGGACTCGGGGAGCAGTACTTC. The chain couples TRBV27 to TRBJ2-7, with TRBD1 matching 9 bases. The CDR3 totals 14 residues. Germline lookup yields CDR1 MNHEY and CDR2 SMNVEV (reference sequence). J was trimmed by 7 bases and V by 7 bases; bases with no gene match: 11.

The chain is built from TRBV7-3 and TRBJ2-1; TRBD2 aligns across 7 bases. The V and J ends lost 2 bases and 5 bases, in that order; junction bases with no gene match: 12. The CDR3 length is 17 residues. Germline CDR1 SGHTA, CDR2 FQGTGA. CDR3 amino acids: CASSLGGPGGRDNEQFF. CDR3 sequence (DNA): TGTGCCAGCAGCTTAGGAGGGCCCGGAGGGAGGGACAATGAGCAGTTCTTC.

In this sample, this clonotype turned up a few times. V and J are TRBV12-3 or TRBV12-4 and TRBJ1-2; TRBD1 is a possible D gene (5 bases). With 2 bases removed from V and 8 bases from J, the gap between germline ends came to 9 bases. This CDR3 has 12 amino acids. This CDR3 reads CASSLSGWGYTF. The CDR3 DNA reads TGTGCCAGCAGTTTATCAGGGTGGGGCTACACCTTC.

The rearrangement joins TRBV12-3 or TRBV12-4 to TRBJ1-1; 7 bases align to TRBD1. V trimming: 8 bases; J trimming: 10 bases; junction bases outside the gene matches: 10. The CDR3 runs 12 residues. CDR3: CASFEGGLAAFF. The CDR3 coding sequence is TGTGCCAGCTTCGAAGGGGGCTTAGCAGCTTTCTTT.

This clonotype was recorded many times. The J gene is TRBJ1-1, the V gene TRBV29-1; the D gene is possibly TRBD1 (5 bases). The germline V and J ends were trimmed by 7 bases and 0 bases, with 21 bases remaining between them. CDR3 length: 16 residues. Germline CDR1 and CDR2: SQVTM and ANQGSEA. The CDR3 region has the DNA TGCAGCGCCTCGTCGACGGGGAGGGGAATGAACACTGAAGCTTTCTTT. As protein: CSASSTGRGMNTEAFF.

CDR3 in amino acids: CASSPTLTGKPYEQYF. In DNA, the CDR3 is TGTGCCAGCAGCCCAACTCTTACAGGGAAGCCCTACGAGCAGTACTTC. The genes are TRBV7-9 and TRBJ2-7, with D possibly matching TRBD1 (6 bases). Germline V gene data show CDR1 as SEHNR and CDR2 as FQNEAQ (reference sequence). The CDR3 contains 16 residues. The V gene lost 5 bases and the J gene lost 2 bases, with 19 bases spanning the gap. Combining the CDR3 with reference TRBV7-9 and TRBJ2-7 gives the whole variable domain DTGVSQNPRHKITKRGQNVTFRCDPISEHNRLYWYRQTLGQGPEFLTYFQNEAQLEKSRLLSDRFSAERPKGSFSTLEIQRTEQGDSAMYLCASSPTLTGKPYEQYFGPGTRLTVT.

In nucleotides, the CDR3 is TGTGCCAGCAGCCAACTCCGGGCGGGGGGGCACAATGAGCAGTTCTTC. Protein product: CASSQLRAGGHNEQFF. This chain links TRBV9 with TRBJ2-1; 9 positions agree with TRBD2. Germline V lookup: CDR1 SGDLS, CDR2 YYNGEE. This CDR3 comprises 16 residues. The ends lost 4 bases at V and 5 bases at J; junction bases unmatched: 10.

This sequence joins TRBV7-9 and TRBJ2-5, with 10 nucleotides matching TRBD2. The CDR3 consists of 16 residues. Germline trimming cut 5 bases from V and 2 bases from J; bases unmatched to any gene: 8. Germline-derived CDR1 and CDR2 are SEHNR and FQNEAQ (reference sequence). The CDR3 spells CASSTTSGESQETQYF. In nucleotides, the CDR3 is TGTGCCAGCAGCACAACTAGCGGGGAATCTCAAGAGACCCAGTACTTC.

This clonotype showed up many times. The chain carries TRBV24-1 and TRBJ2-1; no reliable D call. This CDR3 is 13 amino acids long. Germline lookup yields CDR1 KGHDR and CDR2 SFDVKD. The V and J ends lost 8 bases and 9 bases respectively, with 16 bases between them. DNA of the CDR3: TGTGCCACCAAGACATCAGGAGTGGGTGAGCAGTTCTTC. Translation: CATKTSGVGEQFF.

The gene calls are TRBV20-1 and TRBJ2-2; D tentatively reads TRBD1 or TRBD2 (5 bases each). Looked up from germline, CDR1 is DFQATT and CDR2 is SNEGSKA (reference sequence). CDR3 length: 14 residues. V gave up 5 bases and J gave up 0 bases, with 10 bases separating them. The CDR3 DNA sequence: TGCAGTGCTGGGGACGGCGCGAACACCGGGGAGCTGTTTTTT. It codes for CSAGDGANTGELFF.

The chain links TRBV7-9 to TRBJ2-2; possibly TRBD2 for D (5 bases). V dropped 5 bases and J dropped 0 bases, with 13 bases sitting between them. This CDR3 spans 16 amino acids. From germline, CDR1 is SEHNR and CDR2 FQNEAQ (reference sequence). DNA for the CDR3: TGTGCCAGCAGCCCGGAGGAGGCGCCGAACACCGGGGAGCTGTTTTTT. Protein: CASSPEEAPNTGELFF.

This clonotype was found many times. The rearrangement joins TRBV20-1 to TRBJ2-1; D possibly corresponds to TRBD1 (6 bases). This CDR3 has 14 amino acids. Germline CDR1 and CDR2: DFQATT and SNEGSKA (reference sequence). V was clipped by 6 bases and J by 3 bases, with 15 bases between them. The CDR3 coding sequence is TGCAGTGCGAGACCGGACAGATACTACAATGAGCAGTTCTTC. It yields the protein CSARPDRYYNEQFF.

In this sample, this clonotype turned up many times. The rearrangement uses TRBV29-1 and TRBJ2-7; D gene ambiguous. The germline V and J ends were trimmed by 2 bases and 4 bases, with 6 bases remaining between them. Germline-derived CDR1 and CDR2 are SQVTM and ANQGSEA. The CDR3 is made up of 11 amino acids. The CDR3 region is CSVEKDYEQYF. The DNA for the CDR3 is TGCAGCGTTGAAAAAGATTACGAGCAGTACTTC.